This T cell receptor beta chain was sequenced for a study of blood T cell repertoires in COVID-19. Overall study context: Sources were T cells, B-cell-depleted T cells, or PBMCs; the material itself was cDNA or gDNA.

The CDR3 runs 15 residues. Germline lookup yields CDR1 SGHRS and CDR2 YFSETQ. V shed 5 bases, J shed 2 bases, and the junction held 6 bases outside the gene matches. Some clones are missing from TCRdb's copy, which holds only in-frame ones; the method was immunoSEQ multiplex PCR. This table has approximately 130,000 clones, roughly 80% appearing once. This receptor was taken from a man aged 25-45 years who had recovered from COVID-19. Specimen: PBMCs or T cells enriched from blood (not recorded which). This chain uses TRBV5-1 with TRBJ2-7; the match to TRBD2 covers 11 bases. The CDR3 region is CASRQLAGVAYEQYF. The CDR3 bases are TGCGCCAGCAGACAACTAGCGGGAGTAGCCTACGAGCAGTACTTC.